Presented here are 14 T cell receptor beta chains from one specimen sequenced in a study of blood T cell repertoires in COVID-19. Method: immunoSEQ multiplex PCR; TCRdb's copy keeps in-frame clones and lacks some. The sample holds hundreds of thousands of clones, around 91% seen once. The sample consisted of PBMCs or T cells enriched from blood (not recorded which). The receptors were sampled from a man aged 25 to 45 who had recovered from COVID-19.

The rearrangement uses TRBV20-1 and TRBJ1-2; unclear D gene. With 7 bases removed from V and 6 bases from J, the gap between germline ends came to 12 bases. The CDR3 spans 11 residues. Per germline, CDR1 DFQATT and CDR2 SNEGSKA (reference sequence). The CDR3 here is CSGPGLNGYTF. CDR3 bases: TGCAGTGGGCCGGGGTTGAATGGCTACACCTTC.

The chain carries TRBV14 and TRBJ2-7, with D perhaps matching TRBD2 (6 bases). The CDR3 is 14 residues long. Trimming shortened V by 0 bases and J by 0 bases, and 6 bases separated the two germline ends. Germline V CDR1 and CDR2: SGHDN, FVKESK. CDR3 in amino acids: CASSQDGGSYEQYF. In nucleotides, the CDR3 is TGTGCCAGCAGCCAAGACGGGGGCTCCTACGAGCAGTACTTC.

The chain combines TRBV27 with TRBJ2-5; D ambiguous. The V and J ends lost 2 bases and 5 bases respectively, with 15 bases between them. This CDR3 has 15 residues. The germline CDR1 and CDR2 sequences are MNHEY and SMNVEV (reference sequence). The CDR3 protein is CASSLMLSDAETQYF. The CDR3 DNA is TGTGCCAGCAGTTTAATGCTCTCCGATGCGGAGACCCAGTACTTC.

This sequence joins TRBV28 and TRBJ2-5; D uncertain. Looked up from germline, CDR1 is MDHEN and CDR2 is SYDVKM. Trimming pared 5 bases from V and 4 bases from J, leaving 17 bases between. This CDR3 region has 15 residues. The DNA of the CDR3 is TGTGCCAGCAGTCGGCCGACATTAGTTGGAGAGACCCAGTACTTC. As protein: CASSRPTLVGETQYF.

This clone was recorded a few times. The chain has TRBV5-1 and TRBJ1-1; D may be TRBD1 (6 bases). This CDR3 is built from 15 residues. Germline assignment: CDR1 SGHRS and CDR2 YFSETQ. The V end lost 0 bases, the J end lost 2 bases, and 11 bases lay between the germline ends. The CDR3 here is CASSLAGGFNTEAFF. Here the CDR3 DNA reads TGCGCCAGCAGCTTGGCGGGGGGCTTTAACACTGAAGCTTTCTTT.

This clone has just one count. The chain joins TRBV4-1 to TRBJ2-7; 7 positions agree with TRBD1. V was clipped by 5 bases and J by 1 base; unmatched bases: 2. The CDR3 length is 13 residues. Germline values: CDR1 MGHRA, CDR2 YSYEKL. The CDR3 sequence: CASSARGSYEQYF. In DNA form, the CDR3 reads TGCGCCAGCAGCGCCAGGGGGTCCTACGAGCAGTACTTC.

The chain uses TRBV19 and TRBJ1-2; D is unresolved. CDR1 is LNHDA and CDR2 is SQIVND in the germline V gene (reference sequence). The V and J ends lost 6 bases and 0 bases respectively, with 20 bases between them. This CDR3 has 17 amino acids. CDR3 nucleotide sequence: TGTGCCAGTAGGCCCACCCCGTACGGTTCTGCTAACTATGGCTACACCTTC. Its translation is CASRPTPYGSANYGYTF.

In DNA, the CDR3 is TGTGCCAGTAGCAGGTCAGGGGGTTTTCAGCCCCAGCATTTT. It codes for CASSRSGGFQPQHF. The rearrangement links TRBV19 to TRBJ1-5; TRBD1 agrees at 7 bases. Germline lookup yields CDR1 LNHDA and CDR2 SQIVND (reference sequence). The V segment lost 6 bases and the J segment 6 bases; nucleotides outside the gene matches: 8. The CDR3 spans 14 residues.

The chain joins TRBV7-9 to TRBJ1-1, with 8 bases lining up with TRBD1. This CDR3 is built from 17 residues. V was pared by 1 base and J by 2 bases, with 9 bases of the junction left unmatched. Germline-derived CDR1 and CDR2 are SEHNR and FQNEAQ (reference sequence). The CDR3, as DNA: TGTGCCAGCAGCTTAGGTACCCAGGGGGCCATAAACACTGAAGCTTTCTTT. It translates to CASSLGTQGAINTEAFF. Based on the CDR3 plus reference TRBV7-9 and TRBJ1-1, the full variable domain is DTGVSQNPRHKITKRGQNVTFRCDPISEHNRLYWYRQTLGQGPEFLTYFQNEAQLEKSRLLSDRFSAERPKGSFSTLEIQRTEQGDSAMYLCASSLGTQGAINTEAFFGQGTRLTVV.

This clone was seen a handful of times. The rearrangement joins TRBV7-2 to TRBJ2-7; D perhaps matches TRBD2 (6 bases). The CDR3 runs to 14 residues. Trimming removed 6 bases from V and 0 bases from J, with 12 bases in between. Looked up from germline, CDR1 is SGHTA and CDR2 is FQGNSA. The CDR3 coding sequence is TGTGCCAGCAGTCCTAGCGCCAGCTCCTACGAGCAGTACTTC. Its protein product is CASSPSASSYEQYF.

This clone was seen only once. This same CDR3 is encoded by further DNA sequences in the sample. The V and J genes are TRBV2 and TRBJ2-1, with 7 bases matching TRBD2. Germline V gene lookup returns CDR1 SNHLY and CDR2 FYNNEI. Losses at the gene ends were 0 bases for V and 4 bases for J; bases not matched to a gene: 6. CDR3 length: 16 amino acids. Written as DNA, the CDR3 is TGTGCCAGCAGTGAAGCGCTTGGGAGGGCATACAATGAGCAGTTCTTC. This encodes CASSEALGRAYNEQFF.

V gene TRBV2 combines with J gene TRBJ2-5; 11 positions match TRBD2. V was pared by 3 bases and J by 2 bases, with 5 bases of the junction left unmatched. CDR1 and CDR2 from the germline V gene are SNHLY and FYNNEI. There are 16 residues in the CDR3. In DNA, the CDR3 is TGTGCCAGCAGTGAGGTAGCGGGAGGGCTGCAAGAGACCCAGTACTTC. Amino acid sequence: CASSEVAGGLQETQYF.

This chain links TRBV19 with TRBJ2-1, with TRBD2 matching over 8 bases. Per germline, CDR1 LNHDA and CDR2 SQIVND (reference sequence). The V gene end was trimmed by 6 bases and the J gene end by 7 bases; junction bases not matched to a gene: 11. CDR3 length: 15 amino acids. The CDR3 nucleotides read TGTGCCAGTAGCCCCGCCGGGACTAGGAGAAATGAGCAGTTCTTC. Its translation is CASSPAGTRRNEQFF.

This rearrangement joins TRBV10-3 to TRBJ2-7; D unclear. The germline gives CDR1 ENHRY, CDR2 SYGVKD. Trimming stripped 3 bases from V and 2 bases from J, with 8 bases between. This CDR3 region has 13 residues. The CDR3: CAISDGGTYEQYF. CDR3 DNA: TGTGCCATCAGTGACGGCGGAACCTACGAGCAGTACTTC.